Described below is a single T cell receptor beta chain sequence and its context. Its antigen has not been determined. There are no base qualities to consult, and no much larger clone falls within one base. The data stem from a study of blood T cell repertoires in COVID-19 (dated by TCRdb to about 2020). For context, the study as a whole: Samples covering the acute and convalescent phases of COVID-19 were provided by collaborators in the United States, Italy and Spain. The material from the prospective study consisted of cDNA or gDNA derived from T cells, B-cell-depleted T cells, or PBMCs. Deeply sampled blood TCRbeta repertoires from subjects exposed to, actively infected with, or recovered from COVID-19 were included in the dataset. The repertoires were released in a freely available public database intended as a resource for research on the immune response to SARS-CoV-2. Samples were obtained from the ongoing ImmuneRACE study (first 160 participants) and from 1,000 to 1,500 subjects provided by 6 global collaborators. Sample metadata almost always included a de-identified subject ID, COVID-19 status, age in years and sex. Where available, HLA class I and class II types were taken from metadata supplied by the sample provider and were not determined by assay-based typing. What the research found in general, with its limitations: How much clinical and demographic metadata was included differed by source and by participant, and the metadata was provided uncurated.

The immunoSEQ Assay, a bias-controlled multiplex PCR, was used to amplify TCRbeta CDR3 regions from genomic DNA. The original pipeline was this. The number of nucleated cells in each sample was estimated by amplification of reference gene primers within the assay. Sequence reads were collapsed and filtered to measure the absolute abundance of every unique TCRbeta CDR3 rearrangement. For each sample, productive Simpson clonality was calculated as the square root of Simpson's diversity index across productive rearrangements. Drawn from immuneACCESS, this table holds only the in-frame rearrangements with V and J called that TCRdb kept. Clones are partly lost; checked studies trace under half to an unresolved V gene and leave the rest unexplained. D and trimming come from the DNA, and the V and J calls and clone size come from that table. The sample profile shows roughly 68,000 clones; less than 85% of them were found once. The top ten constitute roughly 15% of the sample.

Collaborating institutions collected whole blood in K2EDTA tubes following their own protocols. Collaborator samples were shipped for TCRbeta analysis as frozen whole blood, isolated PBMCs, or DNA extracted from either sample type. Sequencing was done on a sample of peripheral blood. The sequence derives from an elderly man with active COVID-19.

The CDR3 loop reads CASSPVAGRDNEQFF. The sequenced DNA is TGTGCCAGCTCACCAGTAGCGGGGAGGGACAATGAGCAGTTCTTC. The receptor chain draws on TRBV18 and TRBJ2-1; 8 junctional bases match TRBD2. The germline V gene yields KGHSH for CDR1 and LQKENI for CDR2. The CDR3 holds 15 amino acids from the cysteine to the phenylalanine. Only CDR3 DNA remains: 45 bases, in frame from the first base. Germline trimming: 2 bases from V, 5 bases from J; junction bases outside gene matches: 5.